This TCR beta chain was observed in a study of neurological immune-mediated disorders. Regarding the study as a whole: Private repertoires in all groups were suggested by the finding that expanded clones across subjects shared no CDR3 amino acid sequences.

CDR1 and CDR2 from the germline V gene are SGHTS and YDEGEE. Trimming cost V 5 bases and J 8 bases; bases outside gene matches: 22. This CDR3 has 18 amino acids. The sorted libraries started from 850,000 to 1,000,000 CD4+ or CD8+ T cells. With 10-nucleotide random UMIs, 5'RACE was used to make the cDNA. TCRdb called the 5' RACE reads again in MiXCR, with one record for every CDR3 protein. The sample lists over 45,000 distinct CDR3 sequences, 4% occurring once. This clonotype appeared many times. Its cognate antigen is unknown. The TCR comes from a woman between 35 and 50 years old with multiple sclerosis. The chain carries TRBV5-8 and TRBJ1-2; 9 bases match TRBD1. The material sequenced was CD4+ T cells from blood. DNA of the CDR3: TGTGCCAGCAGATCAATAGGGTACAGGGGGCGCCAACTGGCCGGCTACACCTTC. It translates to CASRSIGYRGRQLAGYTF.